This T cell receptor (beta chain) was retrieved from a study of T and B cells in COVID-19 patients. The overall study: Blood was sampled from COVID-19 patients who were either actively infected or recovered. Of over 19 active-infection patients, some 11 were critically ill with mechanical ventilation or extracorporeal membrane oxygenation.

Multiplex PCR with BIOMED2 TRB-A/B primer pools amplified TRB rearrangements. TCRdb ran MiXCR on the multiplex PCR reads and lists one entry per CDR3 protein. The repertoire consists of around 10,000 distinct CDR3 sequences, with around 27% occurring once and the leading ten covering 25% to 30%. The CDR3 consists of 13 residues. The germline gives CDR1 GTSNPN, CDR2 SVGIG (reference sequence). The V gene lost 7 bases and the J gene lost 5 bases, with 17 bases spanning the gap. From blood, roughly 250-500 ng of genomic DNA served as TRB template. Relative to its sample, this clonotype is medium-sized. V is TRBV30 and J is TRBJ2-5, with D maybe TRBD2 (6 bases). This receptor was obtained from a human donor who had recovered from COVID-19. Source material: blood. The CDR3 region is CASSGGERETQYF. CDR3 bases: TGTGCCTCCTCAGGAGGGGAAAGGGAGACCCAGTACTTC.